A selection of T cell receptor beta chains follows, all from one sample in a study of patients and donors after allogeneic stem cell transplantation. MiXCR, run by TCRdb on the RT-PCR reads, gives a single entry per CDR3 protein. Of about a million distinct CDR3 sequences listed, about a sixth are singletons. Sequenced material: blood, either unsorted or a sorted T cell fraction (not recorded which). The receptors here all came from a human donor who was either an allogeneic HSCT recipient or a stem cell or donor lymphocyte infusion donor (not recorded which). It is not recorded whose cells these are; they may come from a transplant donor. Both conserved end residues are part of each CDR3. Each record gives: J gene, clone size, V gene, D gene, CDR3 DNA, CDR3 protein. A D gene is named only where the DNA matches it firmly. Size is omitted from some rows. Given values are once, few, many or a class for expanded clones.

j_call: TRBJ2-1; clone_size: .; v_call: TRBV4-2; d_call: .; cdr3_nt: TGTGCCAGCAGCCAAGATTTGAGACTGCGATCCAATGAGCAGTTCTTC; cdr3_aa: CASSQDLRLRSNEQFF
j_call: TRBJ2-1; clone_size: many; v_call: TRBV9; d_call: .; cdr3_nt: TGTGCCAGCAGCGTAGGAACGGCAAGGGCCTACAATGAGCAGTTCTTC; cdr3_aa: CASSVGTARAYNEQFF
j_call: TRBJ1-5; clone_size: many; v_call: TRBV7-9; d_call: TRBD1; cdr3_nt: TGTGCCAGCAGCTTCACAGGGGCCTCCAATCAGCCCCAGCATTTT; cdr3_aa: CASSFTGASNQPQHF
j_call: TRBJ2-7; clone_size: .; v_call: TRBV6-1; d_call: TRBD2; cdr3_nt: TGTGCCAGCCGCGGGGCTAGCGGGAGCTACGAGCAGTACTTC; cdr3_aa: CASRGASGSYEQYF
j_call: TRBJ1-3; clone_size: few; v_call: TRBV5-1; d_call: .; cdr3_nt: TGCGCCAGCAGCTCCGGAGGAACCTCTGGAAACACCATATATTTT; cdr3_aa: CASSSGGTSGNTIYF
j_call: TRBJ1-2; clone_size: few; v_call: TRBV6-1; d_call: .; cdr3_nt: TGTGCCAGCCTCCCGGGGCCTAACTATGGCTACACCTTC; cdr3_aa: CASLPGPNYGYTF
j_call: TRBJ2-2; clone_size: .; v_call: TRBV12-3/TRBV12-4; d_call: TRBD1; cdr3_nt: TGTGCCAGCAGTTTAAGGACAGGGGGATCCGGGGAGCTGTTTTTT; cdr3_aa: CASSLRTGGSGELFF
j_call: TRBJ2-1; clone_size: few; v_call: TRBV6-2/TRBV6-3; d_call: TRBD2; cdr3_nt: TGTGCCAGCAGTTACTTGACTAGCGGGACCAATGAGCAGTTCTTC; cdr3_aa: CASSYLTSGTNEQFF
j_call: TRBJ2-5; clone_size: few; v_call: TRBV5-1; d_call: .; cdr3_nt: TGCGCCAGCAGCTTGGGTTGGACCTACAAAAACCAAGAGACCCAGTACTTC; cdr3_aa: CASSLGWTYKNQETQYF
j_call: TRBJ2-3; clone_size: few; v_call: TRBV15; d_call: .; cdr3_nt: TGTGCCACCAGCAGAGACGCAGGGGGCACAGATACGCAGTATTTT; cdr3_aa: CATSRDAGGTDTQYF
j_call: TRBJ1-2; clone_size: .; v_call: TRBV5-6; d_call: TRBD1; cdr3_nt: TGTGCCAGCAGTTTCTTAAGGGACAGGCGGTCTAAAAACTATGGCTACACCTTC; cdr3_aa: CASSFLRDRRSKNYGYTF
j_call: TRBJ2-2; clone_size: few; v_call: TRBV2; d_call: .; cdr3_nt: TGTGCCAGCACCCTGACCTACACCGGGGAGCTGTTTTTT; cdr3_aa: CASTLTYTGELFF
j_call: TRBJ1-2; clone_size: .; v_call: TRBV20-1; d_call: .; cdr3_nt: TGCAGTGCTAGAGACACGGTCGGCTATGGCTACACCTTC; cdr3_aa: CSARDTVGYGYTF
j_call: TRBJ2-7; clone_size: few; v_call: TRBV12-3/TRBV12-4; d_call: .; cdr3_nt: TGTGCCAGCAGTTTAAGCTCCGTTAGGTACGAGCAGTACTTC; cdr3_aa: CASSLSSVRYEQYF
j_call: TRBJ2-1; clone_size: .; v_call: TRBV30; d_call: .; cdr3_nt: TGTGCCTGGAATCGCCAGGACGGTAGGAATGAGCAGTTCTTC; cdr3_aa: CAWNRQDGRNEQFF
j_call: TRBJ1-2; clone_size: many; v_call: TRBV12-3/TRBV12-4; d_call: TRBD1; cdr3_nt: TGTGCCAGCAGTTCACCGGGACAGGGGTTGGGATATGGCTACACCTTC; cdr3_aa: CASSSPGQGLGYGYTF
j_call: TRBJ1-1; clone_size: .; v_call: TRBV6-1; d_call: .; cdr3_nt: TGTGCCAGCAGACCTACCGGGACACCAAAAGAAGCTTTCTTT; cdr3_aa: CASRPTGTPKEAFF
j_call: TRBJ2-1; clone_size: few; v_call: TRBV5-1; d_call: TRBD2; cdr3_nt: TGCGCCAGCAGCTTGGTTCCTAGCGGGAGAGGTGAGCAGTTCTTC; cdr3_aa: CASSLVPSGRGEQFF
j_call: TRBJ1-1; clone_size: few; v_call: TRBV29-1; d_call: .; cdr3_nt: TGCAGCGCAACAAAGGGACGTCCGAACACTGAAGCTTTCTTT; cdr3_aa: CSATKGRPNTEAFF
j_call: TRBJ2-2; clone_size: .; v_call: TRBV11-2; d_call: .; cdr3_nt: TGTGCCAGCACCCTAGGGACGTTCGCGAACACCGGGGAGCTGTTTTTT; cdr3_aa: CASTLGTFANTGELFF
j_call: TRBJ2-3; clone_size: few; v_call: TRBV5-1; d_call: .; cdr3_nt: TGCGCCAGCACCACAGATACGCAGTATTTT; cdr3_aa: CASTTDTQYF
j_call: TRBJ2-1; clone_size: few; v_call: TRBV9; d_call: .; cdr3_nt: TGTGCCAGAACACCTACTAACAATGAGCAGTTCTTC; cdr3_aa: CARTPTNNEQFF
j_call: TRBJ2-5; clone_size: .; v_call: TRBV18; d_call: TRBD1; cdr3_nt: TGTGCCAGCCGACAGGGGGCGGCGGAGACCCAGTACTTC; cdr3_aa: CASRQGAAETQYF
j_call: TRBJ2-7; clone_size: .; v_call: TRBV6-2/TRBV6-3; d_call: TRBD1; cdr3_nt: TGTGCCAGCATCAACTACGGGACAGGGACCTACGAGCAGTACTTC; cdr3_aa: CASINYGTGTYEQYF
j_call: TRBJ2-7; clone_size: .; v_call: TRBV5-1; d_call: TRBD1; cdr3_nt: TGCGCCAGCAGCTTGACCCCACAGGGGACACACTCCTACGAGCAGTACTTC; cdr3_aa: CASSLTPQGTHSYEQYF
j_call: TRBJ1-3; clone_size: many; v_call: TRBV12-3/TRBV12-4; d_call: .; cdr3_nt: TGTGCCAGCAGTTCCCCGGGGTTTAGTGGAAACACCATATATTTT; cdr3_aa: CASSSPGFSGNTIYF
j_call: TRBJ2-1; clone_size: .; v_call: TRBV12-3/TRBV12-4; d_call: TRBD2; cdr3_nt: TGTGCCAGCACCATCGGGACTAGCGGCTTCAATGAGCAGTTCTTC; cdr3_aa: CASTIGTSGFNEQFF
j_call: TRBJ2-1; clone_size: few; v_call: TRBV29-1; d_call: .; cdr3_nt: TGCAGCGTTGAATCGGGCAGGGCAAGATACAATGAGCAGTTCTTC; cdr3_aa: CSVESGRARYNEQFF
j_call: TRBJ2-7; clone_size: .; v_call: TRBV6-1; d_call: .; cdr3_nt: TGTGCCAGCAGTCGTGACGCTACCTACGAGCAGTACTTC; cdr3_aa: CASSRDATYEQYF
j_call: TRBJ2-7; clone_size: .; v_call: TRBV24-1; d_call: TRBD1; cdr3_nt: TGTGCCACCAGTGATCCCCGGGACAGGGTTCCTCTCTTCTACGAGCAGTACTTC; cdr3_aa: CATSDPRDRVPLFYEQYF
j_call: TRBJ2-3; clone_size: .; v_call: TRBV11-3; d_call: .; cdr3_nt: TGTGCCAGCAGCCCAGTTGGGGGAATTAGAGATACGCAGTATTTT; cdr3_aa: CASSPVGGIRDTQYF
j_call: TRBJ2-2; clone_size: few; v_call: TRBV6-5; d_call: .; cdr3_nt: TGTGCCAGCAGTTACTCGAGACCGGCAGGGGCGGCCGGGGAGCTGTTTTTT; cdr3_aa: CASSYSRPAGAAGELFF
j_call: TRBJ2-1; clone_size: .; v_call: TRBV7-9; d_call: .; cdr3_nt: TGTGCCAGCAGCGGCCACTCACTAGCTTCGAAGGTGGATGAGCAGTTCTTC; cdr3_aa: CASSGHSLASKVDEQFF
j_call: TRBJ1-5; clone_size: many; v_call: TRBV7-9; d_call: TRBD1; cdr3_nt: TGTGCCAGCAGCTACGGGACAGGGCCCAATCAGCCCCAGCATTTT; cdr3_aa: CASSYGTGPNQPQHF
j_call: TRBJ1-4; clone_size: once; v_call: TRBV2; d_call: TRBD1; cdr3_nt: TGTGCCAGCAGTCTTCCCGGGACAGGGCAAAAACTGTTTTTT; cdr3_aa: CASSLPGTGQKLFF
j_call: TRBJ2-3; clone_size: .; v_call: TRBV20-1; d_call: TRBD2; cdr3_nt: TGCAGTGCTATGACCGGACTAGCGGGGGTGAATACGCAGTATTTT; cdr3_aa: CSAMTGLAGVNTQYF
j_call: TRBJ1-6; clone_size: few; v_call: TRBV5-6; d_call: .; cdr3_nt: TGTGCCAGCAGCTGGGCCCCAGATACCCCTTCACCCCTCCACTTT; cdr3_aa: CASSWAPDTPSPLHF
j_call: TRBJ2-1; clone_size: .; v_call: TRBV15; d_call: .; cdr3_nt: TGTGCCACCAGCAGAGATCTAACAGGGCGAGGGAATGAGCAGTTCTTC; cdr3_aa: CATSRDLTGRGNEQFF
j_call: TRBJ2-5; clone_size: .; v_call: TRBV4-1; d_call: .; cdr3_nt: TGCGCCAGCAGCCAATTCGGGCTAGGGCCCGAGACCCAGTACTTC; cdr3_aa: CASSQFGLGPETQYF
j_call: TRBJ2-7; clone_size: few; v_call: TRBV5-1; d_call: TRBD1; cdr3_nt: TGCGCCAGCAGCCCATGGGGCGACAGGGGGGCCTACGAGCAGTACTTC; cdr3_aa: CASSPWGDRGAYEQYF
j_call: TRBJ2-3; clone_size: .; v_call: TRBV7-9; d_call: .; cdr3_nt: TGTGCCAGCAGCTCGGGTCGAGGGGCTGATACGCAGTATTTT; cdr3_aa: CASSSGRGADTQYF
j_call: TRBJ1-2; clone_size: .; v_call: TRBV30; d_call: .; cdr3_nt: TGTGCCTGGAGTGTCTTAGTTAACTATGGCTACACCTTC; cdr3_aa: CAWSVLVNYGYTF
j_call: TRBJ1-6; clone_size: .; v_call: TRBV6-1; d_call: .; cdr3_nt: TGTGCCAGCAGTGAACCACGGAGGGGTAATTCACCCCTCCACTTT; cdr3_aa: CASSEPRRGNSPLHF
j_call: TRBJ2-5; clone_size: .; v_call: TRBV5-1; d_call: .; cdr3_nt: TGCGCCAGCAGCTCCGGGGCGCAAGGGGAGACCCAGTACTTC; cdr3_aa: CASSSGAQGETQYF
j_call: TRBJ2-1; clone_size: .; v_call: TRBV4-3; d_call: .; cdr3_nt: TGCGCCAGCAGCCAAGATGGGCACCAAATGGGAAATGAGCAGTTCTTC; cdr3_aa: CASSQDGHQMGNEQFF
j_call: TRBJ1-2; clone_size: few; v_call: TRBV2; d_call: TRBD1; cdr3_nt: TGTGCCAGCGTGGGGACAGCTCTTAATCTCTATGGCTACACCTTC; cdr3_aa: CASVGTALNLYGYTF